This TCR beta chain was sequenced for a study of TIL therapy for anti-PD-1-resistant metastatic lung cancer. About the study: Median tumor PD-L1 proportion score was roughly 5.8%.

V shed 4 bases and J shed 6 bases, with 18 bases lying between them. Germline V lookup: CDR1 SEHNR, CDR2 FQNEAQ (reference sequence). The CDR3 is 16 amino acids. Sequencing used immunoSEQ v3. TCRdb's copy holds only in-frame clones and misses some; the assay was immunoSEQ multiplex PCR. Of fewer than 30,000 clones listed, roughly 69% are singletons. The time point here: pre-treatment sample, taken before nivolumab and TIL therapy. The tumor samples were excised metastases, mostly pleural nodules or supraclavicular lymph nodes. Patients then received nivolumab; progressors got lymphodepletion, TIL and IL-2.

The origin of this receptor is a woman between 25 and 80 years old with non-small cell lung cancer. The sample consisted of tumor tissue, taken at baseline. This chain links TRBV7-9 with TRBJ1-4, with D tentatively TRBD1 (5 bases). The chain's CDR3 is CASSSLPGGGDEKLFF. CDR3 DNA: TGTGCCAGCAGCTCCCTTCCCGGGGGAGGGGATGAAAAACTGTTTTTT.